The 20 T cell receptor beta chains in this list originate from one sample, sequenced in a study of blood T cell repertoires in COVID-19. Measured with immunoSEQ multiplex PCR; TCRdb has only the in-frame clones, and not every one. This table holds about 71,000 clones, about 81% found once. Specimen: peripheral blood. The receptor set was obtained from an elderly woman with acute or convalescent COVID-19.

This chain connects TRBV28 to TRBJ1-5, with D possibly TRBD1 on 5 matching bases. Germline lookup yields CDR1 MDHEN and CDR2 SYDVKM. This CDR3 is built from 15 residues. V lost 1 base and J lost 7, with 14 bases in between. In DNA form, the CDR3 reads TGTGCCAGCAGTTTATATATAGGGGTTGGACAGCCCCAGCATTTT. It specifies CASSLYIGVGQPQHF.

This chain joins TRBV18 and TRBJ1-5; 8 bases line up with TRBD1. The CDR3 covers 17 residues. Germline V lookup: CDR1 KGHSH, CDR2 LQKENI. The V segment lost 7 bases and the J segment 0 bases; nucleotides outside the gene matches: 11. Here the CDR3 DNA reads TGTGCCAGCTTGTCTGGACAGGGTGTGAATAGCAATCAGCCCCAGCATTTT. Residues: CASLSGQGVNSNQPQHF.

The chain joins TRBV5-1 to TRBJ2-1, with 7 bases aligning to TRBD1. This CDR3 is 13 amino acids long. The V segment lost 2 bases and the J segment 7 bases; nucleotides outside the gene matches: 3. The germline V gene encodes CDR1 SGHRS and CDR2 YFSETQ. The CDR3 is CASSLGTANEQFF. For the CDR3, the DNA is TGCGCCAGCAGCTTAGGGACAGCAAATGAGCAGTTCTTC.

This clone was counted a few times. The chain is built from TRBV11-2 and TRBJ2-7; TRBD1 agrees at 8 bases. This CDR3 is built from 15 residues. Losses at the gene ends were 0 bases for V and 4 bases for J; bases not matched to a gene: 5. Germline assignment: CDR1 SGHAT and CDR2 FQNNGV. The CDR3, as DNA: TGTGCCAGCAGCTTAGATGGCCAGGGGGCGTACGAGCAGTACTTC. Protein: CASSLDGQGAYEQYF.

The gene calls are TRBV9 and TRBJ2-7, with TRBD1 matching 9 bases. CDR3 size: 16 residues. The trim removed 0 bases at V and 2 bases at J, leaving 6 bases unmatched. Germline V lookup: CDR1 SGDLS, CDR2 YYNGEE. For the CDR3, the DNA is TGTGCCAGCAGCGTAGGACCCAGACAGGGGGCCTACGAGCAGTACTTC. This gives the protein CASSVGPRQGAYEQYF.

This chain joins TRBV5-1 and TRBJ2-7; 10 nucleotides line up with TRBD1. The J segment lost 3 bases and the V segment lost 0 bases, leaving 9 bases of the junction unmatched. This CDR3 contains 17 residues. Looked up from germline, CDR1 is SGHRS and CDR2 is YFSETQ. CDR3 loop: CASSLVTGGVEDYEQYF. The CDR3 DNA follows: TGCGCCAGCAGCTTGGTGACAGGGGGCGTTGAGGACTACGAGCAGTACTTC.

The V call is TRBV5-5, the J call TRBJ1-4; a weak D match, TRBD1 (5 bases). This CDR3 is built from 16 residues. The germline gives CDR1 SGHKS, CDR2 YYEKEE (reference sequence). The germline V and J ends were trimmed by 0 bases and 7 bases, with 16 bases remaining between them. CDR3 in amino acids: CASSLVQGRWGEKLFF. The CDR3 coding sequence is TGTGCCAGCAGCTTGGTTCAGGGCAGGTGGGGTGAAAAACTGTTTTTT.

The chain links TRBV2 to TRBJ1-2; TRBD1 might be the D (5 bases). V shed 7 bases and J shed 7 bases, with 16 bases lying between them. Germline values: CDR1 SNHLY, CDR2 FYNNEI. The CDR3 has 13 residues. The CDR3 here is CASIGGEFAGYTF. The CDR3 DNA reads TGTGCCAGCATTGGAGGGGAGTTCGCTGGCTACACCTTC.

V is TRBV12-3 or TRBV12-4 and J is TRBJ1-2, with 9 bases fitting TRBD1. Trimming cost V 3 bases and J 8 bases; bases outside gene matches: 4. The CDR3 spans 13 residues. The CDR3 is CASSLGQGIGYTF. The CDR3 coding sequence is TGTGCCAGCAGTTTGGGACAGGGTATAGGCTACACCTTC.

The chain carries TRBV3-1 (or the pseudogene TRBV3-2) and TRBJ2-2, with D maybe TRBD2 (6 bases). There are 17 residues in the CDR3. Germline-derived CDR1 and CDR2 are LGHDT and YNNKEL (reference sequence). Trimming took 0 bases from V and 6 from J, leaving 17 bases between them. CDR3 in amino acids: CASSQESGSGRPGELFF. CDR3 coding DNA: TGTGCCAGCAGCCAAGAATCCGGGAGTGGAAGGCCCGGGGAGCTGTTTTTT.

The gene calls are TRBV28 and TRBJ1-5, with D tentatively TRBD1 (5 bases). Germline V gene data show CDR1 as MDHEN and CDR2 as SYDVKM. Deletions cut 6 bases from V and 6 bases from J, with 15 bases between. This CDR3 has 14 residues. The CDR3 protein is CASSLTGGIQPQHF. Here the CDR3 DNA reads TGTGCCAGCAGCCTGACGGGGGGGATTCAGCCCCAGCATTTT.

This chain's CDR3 is CASSYTVDGELFF. The CDR3 nucleotides are TGCGCCAGCAGTTATACAGTGGACGGGGAGCTGTTTTTT. The chain combines TRBV5-1 with TRBJ2-2; D not certain. This CDR3 has 13 amino acids. With 5 bases removed from V and 7 bases from J, the gap between germline ends came to 12 bases. Germline V gene sequence: CDR1 SGHRS, CDR2 YFSETQ.

This sequence joins TRBV10-1 and TRBJ2-7, with 10 positions matching TRBD2. The V and J ends lost 5 bases and 2 bases, in that order; junction bases with no gene match: 9. The CDR3 contains 16 residues. CDR1 and CDR2 (germline): WNHNN, SYGVQD (reference sequence). CDR3 sequence: CASSPWTSGPTYEQYF. CDR3 DNA sequence: TGCGCCAGCAGTCCTTGGACTAGCGGACCAACCTACGAGCAGTACTTC.

In this sample, this clone turned up a few times. The sample has other DNA sequences that encode this CDR3 too. The chain is built from TRBV12-3 or TRBV12-4 and TRBJ1-2; D not resolved. V was shortened by 1 base and J by 8 bases, with 8 bases between the two germline ends. The CDR3 has 12 amino acids. The CDR3: CASSLGLGGYTF. CDR3 nucleotides: TGTGCCAGCAGTTTAGGCCTCGGGGGCTACACCTTC.

The chain employs TRBV28 and TRBJ1-1; TRBD1 is a possible D gene (6 bases). CDR1 and CDR2 (germline): MDHEN, SYDVKM. This CDR3 is 16 amino acids long. The V gene lost 5 bases and the J gene lost 1 base, with 17 bases spanning the gap. This chain's CDR3 is CASSRHGDIKNTEAFF. The CDR3 coding sequence is TGTGCCAGCAGTCGCCATGGGGACATAAAGAACACTGAAGCTTTCTTT.

J is TRBJ1-1 and V is TRBV28, with D unclear. Trimming left V 0 bases short and J 3 bases short, with 8 bases between. Germline CDR1 is MDHEN and CDR2 is SYDVKM. The CDR3 loop spans 14 amino acids. CDR3 sequence reads: CASSLWTRDTEAFF. CDR3 nucleotide sequence: TGTGCCAGCAGTTTATGGACCCGGGACACTGAAGCTTTCTTT.

The genes are TRBV11-3 and TRBJ2-7; 7 bases agree with TRBD2. In germline, CDR1 is SGHNT, CDR2 YENEEA. The CDR3 is 13 amino acids. V lost 3 bases, J lost 3 bases, and 2 bases stayed unmatched. CDR3 protein: CASSFGGDYEQYF. Here the CDR3 DNA reads TGTGCCAGCAGCTTTGGGGGGGACTACGAGCAGTACTTC.

This clone occurred a few times. The J gene is TRBJ1-6, the V gene TRBV19; 9 nucleotides match TRBD1. Germline CDR1 reads LNHDA; CDR2 reads SQIVND (reference sequence). With V trimmed by 5 bases and J by 10 bases, 12 bases remained unmatched. The CDR3 extends over 16 amino acids. CDR3 coding DNA: TGTGCCAGTAGTCTTGAAACGGGACAGGGTCAATCACCCCTCCACTTT. Its translation: CASSLETGQGQSPLHF.

The chain employs TRBV5-6 and TRBJ1-5; the D is unclear. This CDR3 is built from 15 residues. Germline assignment: CDR1 SGHDT and CDR2 YYEEEE. Trimming cost V 1 base and J 5 bases, with 13 bases left between them. The CDR3 loop is CASSLKRTGYQPQHF. CDR3 in DNA: TGTGCCAGCAGCTTGAAGCGTACGGGATATCAGCCCCAGCATTTT. Full variable domain (missing parts from reference TRBV5-6 and TRBJ1-5): DAGVTQSPTHLIKTRGQQVTLRCSPKSGHDTVSWYQQALGQGPQFIFQYYEEEERQRGNFPDRFSGHQFPNYSSELNVNALLLGDSALYLCASSLKRTGYQPQHFGDGTRLSIL.

There are many counts of this clone. The chain carries TRBV5-5 and TRBJ2-7, with TRBD2 identical over 8 bases. Trimming removed 0 bases from V and 3 bases from J; junction bases left unmatched: 5. CDR1 and CDR2 (germline): SGHKS, YYEKEE (reference sequence). The length of the CDR3 is 15 residues. The CDR3 loop is CASSLALAGLYEQYF. In nucleotides, the CDR3 is TGTGCCAGCAGCTTGGCTTTAGCGGGGCTCTACGAGCAGTACTTC.